This TCR beta chain was obtained from a study of blood T cell repertoires in COVID-19 (dated by TCRdb to the early 2020s). Concerning the study at large: Samples covering the acute and convalescent phases of COVID-19 were provided by collaborators in the United States, Italy and Spain. The prospective study material was composed of cDNA or gDNA derived from T cells, B-cell-depleted T cells, or PBMCs. Subjects who had been exposed to COVID-19, were actively infected with it, or had recovered from it provided the deeply sampled blood TCRbeta repertoires that made up the dataset. A freely available public database, intended as a resource for researchers studying the immune response to SARS-CoV-2, is where the repertoires were released. Samples came from the ongoing ImmuneRACE study (first 160 participants) plus 1,254 subjects from 6 global collaborators. Nearly every sample came with metadata listing a de-identified subject ID, COVID-19 status, age in years and sex. Where available, HLA class I and class II types were taken from metadata supplied by the sample provider and were not determined by assay-based typing. Results the study describes overall, beyond this receptor: Clinical and demographic metadata were provided uncurated, with the amount varying by source and participant.

At the junction V is shortened by 3 bases and J by 4 bases, with 6 bases in between. From the germline V gene, CDR1 is SQVTM and CDR2 is ANQGSEA. The CDR3 runs 11 amino acids, cysteine and phenylalanine included. Just the 33-base CDR3 DNA is kept, in frame starting at base 1. TCRbeta CDR3 regions were amplified from genomic DNA by means of the immunoSEQ Assay, a bias-controlled multiplex PCR. The paper's data handling went like this. The number of nucleated cells in each sample was estimated from the amplification of reference gene primers within the assay. Sequence reads were collapsed and filtered to measure the absolute abundance of every unique TCRbeta CDR3 rearrangement. For each sample, productive Simpson clonality was calculated as the square root of Simpson's diversity index over productive rearrangements. TCRdb limited this immuneACCESS table to in-frame rearrangements with V and J called. A share of clones is missing; checked studies link under half to unresolved V genes, and the rest is unexplained. For V, J and clone size, that table is used; D and trimming come from the DNA. Here the sample has 320,000 or so clones; more than 85% occur a single time. The ten largest clones take up over 0.8% of the sample.

In regard to this clone: Its recognized antigen is unknown. Per-nucleotide qualities are absent, and no much larger clonotype sits a single base away.

Participants in the prospective study were aged roughly 18 to 95 years, lived in more than 20 United States geographic areas, and enrolled through a virtual design. Cohort assignment in the prospective study relied on participant-reported clinical history from a screening survey and a study questionnaire. Recovered participants in ImmuneRACE Cohort 3 were defined by two consecutive negative NP/OP PCR tests, clearance by a healthcare professional, or resolution of symptoms. In the prospective study, mobile phlebotomists collected whole blood, serum and a nasopharyngeal or oropharyngeal swab from each participant. Additional blood draws and questionnaires over an approximately two-month period could optionally be provided by prospective study participants. Prospective study blood samples were shipped either frozen or at room temperature before DNA extraction.

This chain joins TRBV29-1 to TRBJ1-2; the D gene cannot be resolved reliably. This receptor was identified in a woman aged 30 to 39 who had recovered from COVID-19. Specimen: PBMCs or T cells enriched from blood (not recorded which). The DNA sequence is TGCAGCGTTGAGTCCCGCTATGGCTACACCTTC. It specifies CSVESRYGYTF.